This TCR beta chain was captured in a study of molecular identifiers for immune sequencing clone quantification (dated by TCRdb to the late 2010s). In terms of the full investigation: For a replicate experiment, RNA from approximately 20,000 or 100,000 naive CD8 T cells was divided into five aliquots, and four of the five aliquots were sequenced. The study was a methods study using CD8 T cells to benchmark molecular-identifier clustering-based TCR repertoire sequencing (MIDCIRS) and TCR RNA copy counting.

Naive CD8 T cell libraries were made from roughly 18,000 to 920,000 sorted cells using 10%, 30% or 50% of purified RNA. Naive CD8 T cells were FACS-sorted as CD8+CD4-CCR7+CD45RA+ on a BD FACSAria II into RLT Plus buffer. To test detection sensitivity, Jurkat RNA equal to ten TCR copies was added to samples of about 18,000-1,100,000 naive CD8 T cells. CD8 T cells were enriched using RosetteSep CD8+ T Cell Enrichment Cocktail and Ficoll-Paque, and the enriched cells then underwent ACK red cell lysis. The method was PCR. This sample was sequenced with a NextSeq 500. Bulk TCR libraries were prepared as previously described, using TCR primers listed in Table S5. Total RNA was purified with the Qiagen AllPrep DNA/RNA kit. Reads from multiple sequencing runs of the same library were pooled before analysis. Turning to the authors' computational methods: Reads were retained only if the reads had an exact TCR constant sequence, and the retained reads were trimmed to 150 nt and grouped according to their 12-nt molecular barcodes. Reads within each barcode group were sub-clustered using a 15% Levenshtein threshold, and quality-weighted consensus sequences were constructed for each RNA molecule. Non-functional sequences were discarded, and so were lower-count sequences lying one edit away from another sequence. Based on a fit of two negative binomial distributions, barcode sub-clusters having less than 20% of the maximum read count were discarded. TCRdb reworked the public reads: Q25 trimming with fastp, MiXCR clone assembly, productive beta chains retained. One record per CDR3 amino acid sequence lists the most common genes and DNA. These V and J calls originate from TCRdb's pipeline instead of the authors' own analysis. The sample table records approximately 320,000 distinct CDR3 sequences; about 22% of these occur just once. About 0.73% of the sample comes from the top ten.

With regard to this clonotype: The antigen this receptor binds is unknown. No base quality information exists; no much larger clone differs at one position.

Paper-wide results and their limitations: Highly expanded clone sizes could be underestimated if identical TCR molecules share a barcode. Clones above 20 RNA copies held over 98% of molecules in CMV-specific effector cells but under 1% in naive cells. Without barcode sub-clustering, chimeric consensus sequences inflated TCR diversity; chimeras reached as high as 47%. Spiked-in Jurkat TCR RNA equivalent to a single cell was reported to be detectable even among over 800,000 naive CD8 T cells. Naive libraries contained spiked-in Jurkat TCR RNA (roughly 10 copies' worth), which is not part of the donor repertoire. Modeling estimated about three recovered TCR RNA copies per cell, compared with around 9.7 by digital PCR, which implies 30% to 35% capture efficiency.

The cysteine opens and the phenylalanine closes a CDR3 of 17 amino acids. Solely the CDR3 DNA is kept, with 51 bases framed from the first base. Germline trimming: 5 bases from V, 7 bases from J; junction bases outside gene matches: 17. The clonotype comes from a human donor in good health. Some libraries in this study had Jurkat cell RNA spiked in. This sequence uses TRBV12-3 or TRBV12-4 and TRBJ2-5, and 9 bases in between align with TRBD2. The sample taken for sequencing was naive CD8+ T cells from blood, with Jurkat cell RNA spiked in. The sample's cell subset or site label is to be understood as: FACS-sorted CD8+CD4-CCR7+CD45RA+ naive T cells. The CDR3 is CASSQLPSGVPPGTQYF. DNA sequence: TGTGCCAGCAGTCAACTCCCTAGCGGGGTACCCCCTGGGACCCAGTACTTC.